Following are 17 T cell receptor beta chains from one sample sequenced in a study of Ad26.COV2.S vaccination and SARS-CoV-2 variants. Sequencing was performed with immunoSEQ multiplex PCR; in TCRdb, only in-frame clones are kept and a portion is missing. The profile covers around 400,000 clones, with approximately 83% appearing a single time and about 8% taken by the ten largest. Treatment of the sample: 15 to 20 received Ad26.COV2.S at low or high dose, single or two shots; roughly 5 received placebo; per-sample allocation not given. Each sample was drawn 63 days after the first injection (of vaccine or placebo). Sequencing used peripheral blood, obtained in a trial of Ad26.COV2.S vaccine versus placebo. The receptors derive from a person between 18 and 65 years old who received the Ad26.COV2.S COVID-19 vaccine or a placebo.

The chain employs TRBV19 and TRBJ2-4, with D uncertain. Between the trimmed V and J ends, which lost 5 bases and 0 bases, there was a span of 11 bases. Germline loops: CDR1 LNHDA, CDR2 SQIVND (reference sequence). CDR3 length: 15 residues. DNA of the CDR3: TGTGCCAGTAGTTCCCAACTGCTAGCCAAAAACATTCAGTACTTC. Protein sequence: CASSSQLLAKNIQYF. The full variable domain, in which reference TRBV19 and TRBJ2-4 provide the parts outside the CDR3, is DGGITQSPKYLFRKEGQNVTLSCEQNLNHDAMYWYRQDPGQGLRLIYYSQIVNDFQKGDIAEGYSVSREKKESFPLTVTSAQKNPTAFYLCASSSQLLAKNIQYFGAGTRLSVL.

The chain has TRBV9 and TRBJ2-2, with D tentatively TRBD1 (6 bases). This CDR3 is built from 14 residues. The germline gives CDR1 SGDLS, CDR2 YYNGEE. The ends were cut back, 3 bases at V and 7 bases at J, with 13 bases in the middle. The CDR3 region is CASSARTGYGELFF. CDR3 DNA sequence: TGTGCCAGCAGCGCCCGAACAGGGTACGGGGAGCTGTTTTTT.

V usage is TRBV15 and J usage is TRBJ1-2; D uncertain. From germline, CDR1 is LNHNV and CDR2 YYDKDF (reference sequence). CDR3 length: 14 residues. The V gene lost 1 base and the J gene lost 6 bases, with 12 bases spanning the gap. CDR3 nucleotides: TGTGCCACCAGCAGAGGTACGGCGTGGGATGGCTACACCTTC. The encoded protein is CATSRGTAWDGYTF.

The chain uses TRBV27 and TRBJ1-4; D possibly corresponds to TRBD1 (5 bases). V dropped 2 bases and J dropped 10 bases, with 14 bases sitting between them. Germline V gives CDR1 MNHEY, CDR2 SMNVEV (reference sequence). CDR3 length equals 14 residues. The CDR3 DNA reads TGTGCCAGCAGTTTAGACATAGCAGGGAGAAAACTGTTTTTT. This sequence encodes CASSLDIAGRKLFF.

The chain combines TRBV12-5 with TRBJ2-3; TRBD1 matches 8 bases. The trim removed 0 bases at V and 4 bases at J, leaving 6 bases unmatched. The germline gives CDR1 LGHNT, CDR2 FRNRAP. The CDR3 consists of 16 residues. The CDR3 region has the DNA TGTGCTAGTGGTTTGGTACCTTCAGGGGGCGCAGATACGCAGTATTTT. Residues: CASGLVPSGGADTQYF.

The chain carries TRBV2 and TRBJ1-6; a weak D match, TRBD1 (6 bases). Trimming removed 1 base at V and 7 bases at J, with 11 bases between. The germline gives CDR1 SNHLY, CDR2 FYNNEI. The CDR3 loop spans 15 amino acids. CDR3 nucleotides: TGTGCCAGCAGTGAAGAGTGGGGGGGCAATTCACCCCTCCACTTT. It codes for CASSEEWGGNSPLHF.

The chain recombines TRBV30 with TRBJ1-6; no definite D call. Trimming took off 6 bases at V and 2 bases at J, with 8 bases between the two ends. The germline V gene has CDR1 GTSNPN and CDR2 SVGIG (reference sequence). The CDR3 runs to 13 residues. This chain's CDR3 is CACAFTYNSPLHF. The CDR3 nucleotides read TGTGCCTGCGCTTTCACCTATAATTCACCCCTCCACTTT. Full variable domain (missing parts from reference TRBV30 and TRBJ1-6): SQTIHQWPATLVQPVGSPLSLECTVEGTSNPNLYWYRQAAGRGLQLLFYSVGIGQISSEVPQNLSASRPQDRQFILSSKKLLLSDSGFYLCACAFTYNSPLHFGNGTRLTVT.

The rearrangement uses TRBV11-3 and TRBJ2-7; the D gene could be TRBD1 or TRBD2 (5 bases each). Looked up from germline, CDR1 is SGHNT and CDR2 is YENEEA. The CDR3 length is 15 residues. V was clipped by 3 bases and J by 6 bases, with 18 bases between them. CDR3: CASSLGPGGLGEQYF. In nucleotides, the CDR3 is TGTGCCAGCAGCTTGGGTCCTGGGGGATTAGGCGAGCAGTACTTC. Full variable domain (rest looked up from reference TRBV11-3 and TRBJ2-7): EAGVVQSPRYKIIEKKQPVAFWCNPISGHNTLYWYLQNLGQGPELLIRYENEEAVDDSQLPKDRFSAERLKGVDSTLKIQPAELGDSAVYLCASSLGPGGLGEQYFGPGTRLTVT.

The gene calls are TRBV7-9 and TRBJ1-2; D gene ambiguous. The CDR3 length is 13 residues. V was cut by 2 bases and J by 4 bases, with 8 bases left in between. Germline assignment: CDR1 SEHNR and CDR2 FQNEAQ (reference sequence). The CDR3 DNA reads TGTGCCAGCAGCTTAAATAGGCCCTATGGCTACACCTTC. Translation: CASSLNRPYGYTF.

V usage is TRBV5-1 and J usage is TRBJ2-2, with TRBD1 identical over 7 bases. The germline CDR1 and CDR2 sequences are SGHRS and YFSETQ. This CDR3 contains 15 residues. With V trimmed by 3 bases and J by 1 base, 3 bases remained unmatched. CDR3 region: CASSWRTGNTGELFF. The CDR3, as DNA: TGCGCCAGCAGCTGGCGGACAGGGAACACCGGGGAGCTGTTTTTT.

The chain combines TRBV6-5 with TRBJ2-4; TRBD2 agrees at 8 bases. Trimming at V came to 6 bases and at J to 7 bases, leaving 11 bases not matched to a gene. The CDR3 is made up of 15 amino acids. Germline CDR1 reads MNHEY; CDR2 reads SVGAGI. The CDR3: CASSLGTSRLNIQYF. The DNA of the CDR3 is TGTGCCAGCAGCCTTGGGACTAGTCGGCTTAACATTCAGTACTTC.

Concerning this clone: A read error may produce the germline difference seen at one junction end. The chain employs TRBV3-1 (or the pseudogene TRBV3-2) and TRBJ1-2; 7 positions match TRBD1. The length of the CDR3 is 11 residues. CDR1 LGHDT and CDR2 YNNKEL come from the germline V gene (reference sequence). As DNA, the CDR3 is TGTGCCAGCAGCCAAGATCGGGACAGAAATTTC. Its translation is CASSQDRDRNF.

The chain is built from TRBV7-6 and TRBJ2-3, with 8 bases identical to TRBD2. Germline trimming cut 0 bases from V and 13 bases from J; bases unmatched to any gene: 6. This CDR3 spans 13 amino acids. Germline CDR1 reads SGHVS; CDR2 reads FNYEAQ. CDR3 DNA sequence: TGTGCCAGCAGCTTAGCGGGACTAGGGAAAGAGTATTTT. This sequence encodes CASSLAGLGKEYF.

CDR3 loop: CATSREVPWERSTEAFF. Written as DNA, the CDR3 is TGTGCCACCAGCAGAGAGGTACCCTGGGAGAGAAGCACTGAAGCTTTCTTT. The gene calls are TRBV15 and TRBJ1-1, with unresolved D. Germline CDR1 LNHNV, CDR2 YYDKDF (reference sequence). V was shortened by 0 bases and J by 4 bases, with 18 bases between the two germline ends. The CDR3 is made up of 17 amino acids.

The CDR3 sequence: CASSGSSSGNTIYF. CDR3 nucleotides: TGTGCCAGCAGTGGATCGAGCTCTGGAAACACCATATATTTT. The chain joins TRBV27 to TRBJ1-3, with no clear D. CDR3 size: 14 residues. The ends were cut back, 5 bases at V and 0 bases at J, with 8 bases in the middle. Germline assignment: CDR1 MNHEY and CDR2 SMNVEV (reference sequence).

V is TRBV18 and J is TRBJ1-1; D call uncertain. This CDR3 has 13 amino acids. Trimming took off 2 bases at V and 1 base at J, with 5 bases between the two ends. Germline values: CDR1 KGHSH, CDR2 LQKENI. The CDR3 is CASSPDGNTEAFF. CDR3 bases: TGTGCCAGCTCACCAGACGGGAACACTGAAGCTTTCTTT.

The chain couples TRBV9 to TRBJ1-2; D possibly corresponds to TRBD1 (6 bases). This CDR3 spans 13 amino acids. Germline V gives CDR1 SGDLS, CDR2 YYNGEE. Trimming cost V 4 bases and J 4 bases, with 11 bases left between them. The CDR3 nucleotides read TGTGCCAGCAGCTTGGGGGGCACCTATGGCTACACCTTC. This gives the protein CASSLGGTYGYTF.